Sequencing of this T cell receptor (beta chain) was carried out in a study of CD8 T cells in Susac syndrome. RNA totalling roughly 0.45 to 1 ug underwent reverse transcription with random hexamers. TCRdb itself ran the immunoSEQ multiplex PCR reads through MiXCR, one entry per CDR3 protein. The sample consists of 150,000 to 200,000 distinct CDR3 sequences, under 95% of them appearing once. V lost 0 bases, J lost 3 bases, and 8 bases stayed unmatched. Germline CDR1 MNHEY, CDR2 SVGEGT. The CDR3 covers 16 residues. The chain employs TRBV6-2 or TRBV6-3 and TRBJ2-7, with 7 positions matching TRBD1. The sequenced sample was CD4+ T cells from PBMCs. The receptor was isolated from a human donor with multiple sclerosis. For the CDR3, the DNA is TGTGCCAGCAGTTACTCGGGGACAGCGAAAGTCTACGAGCAGTACTTC. Its protein product is CASSYSGTAKVYEQYF.